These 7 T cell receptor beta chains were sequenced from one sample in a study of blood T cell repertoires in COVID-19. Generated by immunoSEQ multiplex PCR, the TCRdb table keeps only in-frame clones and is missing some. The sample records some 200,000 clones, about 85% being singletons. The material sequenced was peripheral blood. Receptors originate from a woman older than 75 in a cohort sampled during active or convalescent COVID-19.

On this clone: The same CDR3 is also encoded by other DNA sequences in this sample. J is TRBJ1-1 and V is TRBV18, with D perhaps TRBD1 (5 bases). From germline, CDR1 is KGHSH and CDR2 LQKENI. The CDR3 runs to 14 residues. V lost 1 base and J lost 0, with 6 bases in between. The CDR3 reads CASSPQQVNTEAFF. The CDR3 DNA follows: TGTGCCAGCTCACCACAACAGGTGAACACTGAAGCTTTCTTT.

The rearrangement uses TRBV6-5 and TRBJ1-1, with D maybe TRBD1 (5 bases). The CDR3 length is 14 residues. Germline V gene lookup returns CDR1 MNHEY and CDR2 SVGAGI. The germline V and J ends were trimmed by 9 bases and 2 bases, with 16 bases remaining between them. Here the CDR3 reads CASFRTLYNTEAFF. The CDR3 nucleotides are TGTGCCAGTTTCAGGACATTATATAACACTGAAGCTTTCTTT.

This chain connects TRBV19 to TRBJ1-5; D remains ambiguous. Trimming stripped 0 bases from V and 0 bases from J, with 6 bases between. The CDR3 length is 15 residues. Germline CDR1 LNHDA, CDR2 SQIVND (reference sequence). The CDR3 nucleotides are TGTGCCAGTAGTATAGATGGCGGTAGCAATCAGCCCCAGCATTTT. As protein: CASSIDGGSNQPQHF.

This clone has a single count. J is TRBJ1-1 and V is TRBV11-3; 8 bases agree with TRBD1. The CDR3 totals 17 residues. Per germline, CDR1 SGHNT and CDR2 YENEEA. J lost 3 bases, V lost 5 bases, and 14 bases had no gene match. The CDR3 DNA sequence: TGTGCCAGCAGCAAATCAGGGGGCGCGGGGTTGGACACTGAAGCTTTCTTT. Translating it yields CASSKSGGAGLDTEAFF.

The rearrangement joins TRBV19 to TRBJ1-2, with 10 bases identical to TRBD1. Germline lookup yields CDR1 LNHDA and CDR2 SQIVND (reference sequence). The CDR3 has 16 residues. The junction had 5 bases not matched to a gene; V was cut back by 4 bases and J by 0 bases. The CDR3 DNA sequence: TGTGCCAGTAGTACCGGGACAGGGGCGGCTAACTATGGCTACACCTTC. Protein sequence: CASSTGTGAANYGYTF.

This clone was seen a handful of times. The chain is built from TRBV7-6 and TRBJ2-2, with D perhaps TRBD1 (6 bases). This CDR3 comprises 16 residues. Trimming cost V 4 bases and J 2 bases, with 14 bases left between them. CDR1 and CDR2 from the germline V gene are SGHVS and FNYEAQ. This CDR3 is CASSSRGIGNTGELFF. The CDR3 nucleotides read TGTGCCAGCAGCTCAAGGGGGATAGGTAACACCGGGGAGCTGTTTTTT.

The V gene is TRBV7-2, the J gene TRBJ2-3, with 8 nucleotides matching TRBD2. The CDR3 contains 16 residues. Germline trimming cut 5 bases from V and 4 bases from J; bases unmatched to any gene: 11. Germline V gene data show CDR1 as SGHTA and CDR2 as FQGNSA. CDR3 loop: CASSPNSGVVSDTQYF. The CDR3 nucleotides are TGTGCCAGCAGCCCGAATAGCGGGGTTGTCTCAGATACGCAGTATTTT.